This note documents a single T cell receptor beta chain sequence. Its antigen is as yet unknown. A read error may explain this, as a much larger clone is one base away. Each sample used at least 6 million PBMCs. Every sample gave at least 5.5 micrograms of total RNA when it was extracted. Losses at the gene ends were 8 bases for V and 6 bases for J; bases not matched to a gene: 8. CDR1 and CDR2 (germline): SNHLY, FYNNEI. The CDR3 length is 13 residues. These data come from a study of blood T cells in healthy people across ages. The second PCR ran about 6 to 11 cycles with a sample-barcoded 5' primer and J-beta primers. TCRdb processed the 5' RACE reads anew with MiXCR; each CDR3 protein has one entry. The sample consists of about a million distinct CDR3 sequences, 40% to 60% of them appearing once. Regarding the study as a whole: Researchers judged that diversity estimates from one million T cells fell short of true values.

This chain uses TRBV2 with TRBJ2-7; TRBD1 matches 9 bases. The receptor was isolated from a man younger than 40 in good health. Material for sequencing was blood. CDR3 sequence (DNA): TGTGCCAGCGGCGGGGACAGGGCAAGCGAGCAGTACTTC. Amino acid sequence: CASGGDRASEQYF.